The 18 T cell receptor beta chains given below trace back to one sample, sequenced in a study of T cells in Graves' hyperthyroidism and ophthalmopathy. RNA transcripts gave rise to amplified TCR beta CDR3 regions. Using the HTBI primer set, a first-round RT-PCR was run on the TCR CDR3. A single record per CDR3 protein comes from TCRdb applying MiXCR to the multiplex PCR reads. The sample lists about 260,000 distinct CDR3 sequences, less than 30% seen once, with approximately 30% in the top ten. Sequencing was done on a sample of blood. The receptor set was obtained from a man in his forties or fifties with Graves' hyperthyroidism that later progressed to Graves' ophthalmopathy.

This clonotype was recorded many times. The chain links TRBV11-2 to TRBJ2-5; no reliable D call. Germline CDR1 and CDR2: SGHAT and FQNNGV. The CDR3 has 12 amino acids. The V and J ends lost 5 bases and 5 bases respectively, with 9 bases between them. The CDR3 here is CASSPMGETQYF. The CDR3 coding sequence is TGTGCCAGCAGCCCTATGGGGGAGACCCAGTACTTC.

This clonotype was counted at least ten times. The chain uses TRBV4-1 and TRBJ1-2, with a weak D call TRBD1 (5 bases). With 0 bases removed from V and 3 bases from J, the gap between germline ends came to 11 bases. The V gene's germline CDR1 is MGHRA and CDR2 YSYEKL. This CDR3 has 15 residues. CDR3 bases: TGCGCCAGCAGCCAAGATCTTGACAGCCACTATGGCTACACCTTC. Residues: CASSQDLDSHYGYTF.

The sample holds many counts of this clonotype. The chain combines TRBV6-1 with TRBJ2-7; 8 positions match TRBD1. With 7 bases clipped from V and 2 bases from J, the junction kept 7 bases outside the gene matches. Germline V gene lookup returns CDR1 MNHNS and CDR2 SASEGT. CDR3 length: 14 amino acids. As DNA, the CDR3 is TGTGCCAGCATTGCCGGGACAGGACCCTACGAGCAGTACTTC. It specifies CASIAGTGPYEQYF.

This clonotype appeared a single time. This chain links TRBV7-2 with TRBJ2-7, with 8 bases aligning to TRBD2. Trimming cost V 2 bases and J 2 bases; bases outside gene matches: 8. The CDR3 consists of 16 residues. The germline V gene encodes CDR1 SGHTA and CDR2 FQGNSA. The CDR3 nucleotides read TGTGCCAGCAGCTTATGGGCTAGCGGGCGCCCCTACGAGCAGTACTTC. Protein: CASSLWASGRPYEQYF. Looking up the rest from reference TRBV7-2 and TRBJ2-7 gives the full variable domain: GAGVSQSPSNKVTEKGKDVELRCDPISGHTALYWYRQSLGQGLEFLIYFQGNSAPDKSGLPSDRFSAERTGGSVSTLTIQRTQQEDSAVYLCASSLWASGRPYEQYFGPGTRLTVT.

This clonotype appeared many times. The chain has TRBV20-1 and TRBJ2-7, with D perhaps matching TRBD2 (6 bases). Germline values: CDR1 DFQATT, CDR2 SNEGSKA (reference sequence). Trimming took 6 bases from V and 6 from J, leaving 18 bases between them. The CDR3 contains 13 residues. The CDR3 nucleotides are TGCAGTGCACCGATCCCCGGGAGATCCGAGCAGTACTTC. This gives the protein CSAPIPGRSEQYF.

The chain has TRBV11-2 and TRBJ2-5; 13 bases fit TRBD2. CDR3 length: 17 amino acids. CDR1 and CDR2 from the germline V gene are SGHAT and FQNNGV. V lost 5 bases, J lost 3 bases, and 9 bases stayed unmatched. The CDR3 protein is CASSIRTSGGGKETQYF. CDR3 DNA: TGTGCCAGCAGCATCCGGACTAGCGGGGGCGGTAAAGAGACCCAGTACTTC.

In its sample, this clonotype was seen many times. The CDR3 DNA is TGCAGCGTTGCCCCTGCGGGCTACACCTTC. This gives the protein CSVAPAGYTF. The genes are TRBV29-1 and TRBJ1-2; D unclear. Trimming cost V 4 bases and J 8 bases, with 8 bases left between them. Germline V gene data show CDR1 as SQVTM and CDR2 as ANQGSEA. The CDR3 is 10 residues long. The whole variable domain, remainder taken from reference TRBV29-1 and TRBJ1-2, is SAVISQKPSRDICQRGTSLTIQCQVDSQVTMMFWYRQQPGQSLTLIATANQGSEATYESGFVIDKFPISRPNLTFSTLTVSNMSPEDSSIYLCSVAPAGYTFGSGTRLTVV.

This clonotype has ten or more counts. The V gene is TRBV19, the J gene TRBJ1-2; no clear D gene. Germline V gives CDR1 LNHDA, CDR2 SQIVND (reference sequence). V lost 3 bases and J 0 bases, leaving 11 bases between the germline ends. This CDR3 is 15 amino acids long. DNA for the CDR3: TGTGCCAGTAGTATCAACCGGCTAACTAACTATGGCTACACCTTC. Protein sequence: CASSINRLTNYGYTF.

In its sample, this clonotype was seen many times. The chain has TRBV18 and TRBJ2-5; 7 positions agree with TRBD1. The V and J ends lost 1 base and 1 base, in that order; junction bases with no gene match: 3. This CDR3 is 15 amino acids long. Germline V CDR1 and CDR2: KGHSH, LQKENI. Written as DNA, the CDR3 is TGTGCCAGCTCACCACGACAGGGTAGCCAAGAGACCCAGTACTTC. Its protein product is CASSPRQGSQETQYF.

This clonotype was seen ten or more times. V gene TRBV6-5 combines with J gene TRBJ2-7; 7 nucleotides agree with TRBD1. The CDR3 covers 17 residues. The germline V gene encodes CDR1 MNHEY and CDR2 SVGAGI. With V trimmed by 6 bases and J by 0 bases, 14 bases remained unmatched. The CDR3 region is CASSSEARTGFSYEQYF. The CDR3 DNA reads TGTGCCAGCAGCTCGGAGGCCCGGACAGGATTCTCCTACGAGCAGTACTTC.

This clonotype was found many times. The CDR3 is CASSIGAGALTGELFF. CDR3 coding DNA: TGTGCCAGTAGTATCGGAGCGGGAGCACTCACCGGGGAGCTGTTTTTT. The J gene is TRBJ2-2, the V gene TRBV19; TRBD2 agrees at 8 bases. Losses at the gene ends were 3 bases for V and 4 bases for J; bases not matched to a gene: 7. This CDR3 comprises 16 residues. CDR1 and CDR2 from the germline V gene are LNHDA and SQIVND (reference sequence).

This clonotype was detected many times. The V gene is TRBV6-2 or TRBV6-3, the J gene TRBJ2-7; TRBD2 aligns across 14 bases. CDR1 is MNHEY and CDR2 is SVGEGT in the germline V gene. Losses at the gene ends were 0 bases for V and 2 bases for J; bases not matched to a gene: 6. The CDR3 sequence is 18 residues long. The CDR3 region has the DNA TGTGCCAGCAGTTACTCGAGGACTAGCGGGAGGAGGACCTACGAGCAGTACTTC. This codes for CASSYSRTSGRRTYEQYF.

There are many counts of this clonotype. The rearrangement uses TRBV6-5 and TRBJ2-2; D is ambiguous. The CDR3 consists of 12 residues. The V end was cut by 1 base, the J end by 6 bases, with 3 bases between. CDR1 and CDR2 (germline): MNHEY, SVGAGI. CDR3 amino acids: CASSYFAGELFF. The CDR3 DNA follows: TGTGCCAGCAGTTACTTCGCCGGGGAGCTGTTTTTT.

There are many counts of this clonotype. The chain joins TRBV4-2 to TRBJ1-2; 8 nucleotides line up with TRBD1. CDR3 length: 12 amino acids. Trimming at V came to 10 bases and at J to 4 bases, leaving 5 bases not matched to a gene. The V gene's germline CDR1 is LGHNA and CDR2 YNFKEQ. CDR3 sequence: CATGTGGYGYTF. The CDR3 DNA is TGTGCCACCGGGACAGGCGGCTATGGCTACACCTTC.

This clonotype appeared many times. V and J are TRBV6-5 and TRBJ2-4; 8 nucleotides match TRBD1. The CDR3 is 16 residues long. V shed 2 bases and J 1 base; nucleotides not matched to a gene: 4. Per the germline V gene, CDR1 is MNHEY and CDR2 is SVGAGI. CDR3 in DNA: TGTGCCAGCAGTTACGGACAGGGATGGGCCAAAAACATTCAGTACTTC. This gives the protein CASSYGQGWAKNIQYF.

In its sample, this clonotype was seen a few times. This sequence may be a read error, since a much larger clone differs from it by one base. This sequence joins TRBV19 and TRBJ1-1; tentative D call: TRBD1 (5 bases). Germline V gene sequence: CDR1 LNHDA, CDR2 SQIVND (reference sequence). The CDR3 runs 14 residues. Trimming cost V 5 bases and J 3 bases, with 13 bases left between them. The CDR3 spells CASSGGSRDTEAFF. The CDR3, as DNA: TGTGCCAGTAGTGGGGGGAGTAGGGACACTGAAGCTTTCTTT.

The chain is built from TRBV9 and TRBJ2-7; TRBD1 aligns across 9 bases. Losses at the gene ends were 0 bases for V and 5 bases for J; bases not matched to a gene: 3. Germline assignment: CDR1 SGDLS and CDR2 YYNGEE. This CDR3 comprises 14 residues. The CDR3 here is CASSVDRTGDEQYF. CDR3 in DNA: TGTGCCAGCAGCGTAGATCGGACAGGGGACGAGCAGTACTTC.

The V gene is TRBV6-1, the J gene TRBJ1-2; 8 bases map to TRBD1. The V and J ends lost 8 bases and 4 bases, in that order; junction bases with no gene match: 3. The germline V gene encodes CDR1 MNHNS and CDR2 SASEGT. The CDR3 spans 12 residues. As DNA, the CDR3 is TGTGCCAGCCACAGGGGGAGCTATGGCTACACCTTC. It codes for CASHRGSYGYTF.